The 10 T cell receptor beta chains below come from one sample, sequenced in a study of blood T cells in healthy people across ages. Primers used in a second PCR of about 7 to 12 cycles were a sample-barcoded 5' primer and a J-beta primer mix. TCRdb called the 5' RACE reads again in MiXCR, with one record for every CDR3 protein. The sample has about 970,000 distinct CDR3 sequences; roughly 47% are singletons. Sequenced: blood. These receptors all come from a woman aged 55-70 years in good health.

This sequence joins TRBV7-8 and TRBJ2-1; a weak D match, TRBD1 (6 bases). The CDR3 contains 13 residues. V was shortened by 4 bases and J by 3 bases, with 7 bases between the two germline ends. CDR1 SGHVS and CDR2 FQNEAQ come from the germline V gene. The CDR3 DNA follows: TGTGCCAGCAGCTACAGGGTCTACAATGAGCAGTTCTTC. The encoded protein is CASSYRVYNEQFF.

This clonotype was picked up a small number of times. The chain recombines TRBV13 with TRBJ2-7, with 13 bases aligning to TRBD2. CDR1 and CDR2 (germline): PRHDT, FYEKMQ (reference sequence). V was clipped by 8 bases and J by 7 bases; unmatched bases: 14. There are 16 residues in the CDR3. The CDR3 region is CASGMRRTSGSGEQYF. The CDR3 DNA follows: TGTGCCAGCGGGATGCGACGGACTAGCGGGAGTGGAGAGCAGTACTTC.

This clonotype was counted a few times. The genes are TRBV7-3 and TRBJ2-1; tentatively, D is TRBD1 or TRBD2 (6 bases each). The V and J ends lost 1 base and 3 bases respectively, with 10 bases between them. This CDR3 contains 15 residues. Germline assignment: CDR1 SGHTA and CDR2 FQGTGA. CDR3 nucleotides: TGTGCCAGCAGCTTAATAGGGGGGCTCTACAATGAGCAGTTCTTC. Translated: CASSLIGGLYNEQFF.

The J gene is TRBJ2-5, the V gene TRBV29-1; D may be TRBD2 (7 bases). The CDR3 has 17 amino acids. Germline loops: CDR1 SQVTM, CDR2 ANQGSEA. The ends were cut back, 4 bases at V and 4 bases at J, with 25 bases in the middle. CDR3 in amino acids: CSVAGGRGHGSRETQYF. DNA for the CDR3: TGCAGCGTTGCGGGGGGTCGGGGACATGGATCGCGAGAGACCCAGTACTTC.

There are a few counts of this clonotype. J is TRBJ2-1 and V is TRBV29-1; the match to TRBD2 covers 7 bases. This CDR3 contains 15 residues. The V gene's germline CDR1 is SQVTM and CDR2 ANQGSEA. Trimming at V came to 0 bases and at J to 2 bases, leaving 4 bases not matched to a gene. CDR3 DNA: TGCAGCGTTGAAGAAGCGGGGACTACCTACAATGAGCAGTTCTTC. Amino acid sequence: CSVEEAGTTYNEQFF.

This sequence joins TRBV27 and TRBJ2-7; D may be TRBD2 (7 bases). The CDR3 runs to 15 residues. Germline assignment: CDR1 MNHEY and CDR2 SMNVEV (reference sequence). V was trimmed by 7 bases and J by 2 bases, leaving 18 bases between them. The CDR3, as DNA: TGTGCCAGCACCGAGGGGGGGGAAGGAACCTACGAGCAGTACTTC. This codes for CASTEGGEGTYEQYF.

This chain joins TRBV6-1 and TRBJ1-2; D not certain. V lost 1 base and J 4 bases, leaving 16 bases between the germline ends. This CDR3 is built from 16 residues. Looked up from germline, CDR1 is MNHNS and CDR2 is SASEGT. CDR3 sequence reads: CASSEVALVAGYGYTF. For the CDR3, the DNA is TGTGCCAGCAGTGAAGTGGCATTAGTCGCGGGCTATGGCTACACCTTC.

The V gene is TRBV21-1, the J gene TRBJ2-7. TRBV21-1 is designated a pseudogene. The CDR3 sequence is 13 residues long. The CDR3 coding sequence is TGTGCCAGCACGGACCCTTACTACTACGAGCAGTACTTC. This gives the protein CASTDPYYYEQYF.

The rearrangement joins TRBV15 to TRBJ2-1, with 8 bases lining up with TRBD1. The junction had 4 bases not matched to a gene; V was cut back by 3 bases and J by 3 bases. Germline CDR1 and CDR2: LNHNV and YYDKDF (reference sequence). The CDR3 consists of 15 residues. The chain's CDR3 is CATSSTGQDYNEQFF. Written as DNA, the CDR3 is TGTGCCACCAGCAGCACGGGACAGGACTACAATGAGCAGTTCTTC.

The genes are TRBV20-1 and TRBJ1-2; 7 nucleotides agree with TRBD1. The CDR3 runs 12 residues. Germline lookup yields CDR1 DFQATT and CDR2 SNEGSKA (reference sequence). J gave up 7 bases and V 4 bases, and 6 bases lay outside the gene matches. The CDR3 DNA reads TGCAGTGCTACGGGCCAGGGGGGTGGCTACACCTTC. Translated, it gives CSATGQGGGYTF.